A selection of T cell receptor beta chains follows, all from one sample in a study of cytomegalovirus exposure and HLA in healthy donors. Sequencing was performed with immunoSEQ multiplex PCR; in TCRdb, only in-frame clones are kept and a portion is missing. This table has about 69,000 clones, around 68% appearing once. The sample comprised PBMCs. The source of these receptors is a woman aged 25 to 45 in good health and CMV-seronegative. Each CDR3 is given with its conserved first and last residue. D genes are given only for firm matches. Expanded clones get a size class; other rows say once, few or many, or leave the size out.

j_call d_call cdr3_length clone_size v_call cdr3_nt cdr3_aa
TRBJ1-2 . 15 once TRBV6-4 TGTGCCAGCAGTGACTCGCCAGGGGCGAACTATGGCTACACCTTC CASSDSPGANYGYTF
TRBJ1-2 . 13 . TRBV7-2 TGTGCCAGCAGCCCAGGGTCACTCCGACCCTACACCTTC CASSPGSLRPYTF
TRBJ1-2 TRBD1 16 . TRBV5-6 TGTGCCAGCAGCTTGGCCAGTGACAGGGGGCGTCGTGGCTACACCTTC CASSLASDRGRRGYTF
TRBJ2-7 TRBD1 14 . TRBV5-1 TGCGCCAGCAGCCCGACAGGGGAATCCTACGAGCAGTACTTC CASSPTGESYEQYF
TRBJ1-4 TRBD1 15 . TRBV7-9 TGTGCCAGCAGCCACGTCGGCCAGGGGGATGAAAAACTGTTTTTT CASSHVGQGDEKLFF
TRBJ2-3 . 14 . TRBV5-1 TGCGCCAGCAGCCCCGGACAGCTTGCAGATACGCAGTATTTT CASSPGQLADTQYF
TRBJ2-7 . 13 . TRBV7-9 TGTGCCAGCAGCCGTACACAGCAGTACGAGCAGTACTTC CASSRTQQYEQYF
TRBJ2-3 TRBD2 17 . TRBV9 TGTGCCAGCAGCGTAGTTCCTAGCGGGGTAAGCACAGATACGCAGTATTTT CASSVVPSGVSTDTQYF
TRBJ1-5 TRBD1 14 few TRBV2 TGTGCCACCGAGGGACAGGCAAACAATCAGCCCCAGCATTTT CATEGQANNQPQHF
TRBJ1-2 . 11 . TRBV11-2 TGTGCCAGCAGCTTAGTGAGGCCGCTCTCCTTC CASSLVRPLSF
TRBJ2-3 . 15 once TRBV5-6 TGTGCCAGCAGCTTATGGAGGGAGGTGAGGGATACGCAGTATTTT CASSLWREVRDTQYF
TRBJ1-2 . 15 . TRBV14 TGTGCCAGCAGCCAAGGTTGGCAGACAGTCTATGGCTACACCTTC CASSQGWQTVYGYTF
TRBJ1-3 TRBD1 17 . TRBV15 TGTGCCACCAGCAGAGACCCCCCGGCTACAGGGGTTTCCCCCATATATTTT CATSRDPPATGVSPIYF
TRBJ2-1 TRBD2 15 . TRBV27 TGTGCCAGCAGAAGACTAGCGGGGGCCAACAATGAGCAGTTCTTC CASRRLAGANNEQFF
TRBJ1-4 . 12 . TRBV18 TGTGCCAGCTCGAACACCAATGAAAAACTGTTTTTT CASSNTNEKLFF
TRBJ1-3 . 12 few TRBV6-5 TGTGCCAGCAATGACAGGGGAAACACCATATATTTT CASNDRGNTIYF
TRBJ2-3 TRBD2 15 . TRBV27 TGTGCCAGCAGTTATAGCGGGGGGCGTGGAGATACGCAGTATTTT CASSYSGGRGDTQYF
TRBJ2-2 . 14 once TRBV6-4 TGTGCCAGCAGTGAAGCCGGTGACACCGGGGAGCTGTTTTTT CASSEAGDTGELFF
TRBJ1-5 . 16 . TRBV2 TGTGCCAGCAGTGAAGGTCGCAGGGTGGGCGATCAGCCCCAGCATTTT CASSEGRRVGDQPQHF
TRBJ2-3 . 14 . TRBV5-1 TGCGCCAGCAAAAGTACAGCTAGCACAGATACGCAGTATTTT CASKSTASTDTQYF
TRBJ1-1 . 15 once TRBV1 TGCACCAGCAGCCCCTCTTGTTGCAGTCAAACAGGGGCTTTCTTT CTSSPSCCSQTGAFF
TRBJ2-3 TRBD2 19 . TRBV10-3 TGTGCCATCAGTGATGGCCTAGCGGGGGCCCTGGTGGGCACAGATACGCAGTATTTT CAISDGLAGALVGTDTQYF
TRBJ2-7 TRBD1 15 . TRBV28 TGTGCCAGCAGTTTTACCGGACAGGGCTCCTACGAGCAGTACTTC CASSFTGQGSYEQYF
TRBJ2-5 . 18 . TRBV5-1 TGCGCCAGCAGCTTGGTAGTTACAAGCGGAGGCGGCCAAGAGACCCAGTACTTC CASSLVVTSGGGQETQYF
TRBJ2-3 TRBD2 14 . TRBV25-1 TGTGCCAGGGCGGGGGGTTACGGCACAGATACGCAGTATTTT CARAGGYGTDTQYF
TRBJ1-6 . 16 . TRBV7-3 TGTGCCAGCAGCTCGACAGCTAGCTCCTATAATTCACCCCTCCACTTT CASSSTASSYNSPLHF
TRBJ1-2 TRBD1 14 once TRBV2 TGTGCCAGCAGTCAGTGGACAGGGTTGGATGGCTACACCTTC CASSQWTGLDGYTF
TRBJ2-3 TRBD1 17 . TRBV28 TGTGCCAGCAGGGACCACAGGGGGAACACCTTCACAGATACGCAGTATTTT CASRDHRGNTFTDTQYF
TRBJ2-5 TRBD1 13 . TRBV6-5 TGTGCCAGCAGAACCCGACAGGGGGAGACCCAGTACTTC CASRTRQGETQYF
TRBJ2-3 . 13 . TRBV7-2 TGTGCCAGCAGCTCCCAGGGTTCAGATACGCAGTATTTT CASSSQGSDTQYF
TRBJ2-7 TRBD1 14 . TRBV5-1 TGCGCCAGCAGCCGAACGGGACAGGGGAGCGAGCAGTACTTC CASSRTGQGSEQYF
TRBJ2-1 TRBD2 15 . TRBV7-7 TGTGCTAGCAGCTCAGGGACTAGCCTCGGCAATGAGCAGTTCTTC CASSSGTSLGNEQFF
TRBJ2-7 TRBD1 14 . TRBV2 TGTGCCAGCAGGCCGACAGGGGGCATCTACGAGCAGTACTTC CASRPTGGIYEQYF
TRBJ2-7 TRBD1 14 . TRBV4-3 TGCGCCAGCAGTCGCTCGGACAGGGGGAACGAGCAGTACTTC CASSRSDRGNEQYF
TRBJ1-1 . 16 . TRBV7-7 TGTGCTAGCAGCTTAGCGTCATCACAGAGGAACACTGAAGCTTTCTTT CASSLASSQRNTEAFF